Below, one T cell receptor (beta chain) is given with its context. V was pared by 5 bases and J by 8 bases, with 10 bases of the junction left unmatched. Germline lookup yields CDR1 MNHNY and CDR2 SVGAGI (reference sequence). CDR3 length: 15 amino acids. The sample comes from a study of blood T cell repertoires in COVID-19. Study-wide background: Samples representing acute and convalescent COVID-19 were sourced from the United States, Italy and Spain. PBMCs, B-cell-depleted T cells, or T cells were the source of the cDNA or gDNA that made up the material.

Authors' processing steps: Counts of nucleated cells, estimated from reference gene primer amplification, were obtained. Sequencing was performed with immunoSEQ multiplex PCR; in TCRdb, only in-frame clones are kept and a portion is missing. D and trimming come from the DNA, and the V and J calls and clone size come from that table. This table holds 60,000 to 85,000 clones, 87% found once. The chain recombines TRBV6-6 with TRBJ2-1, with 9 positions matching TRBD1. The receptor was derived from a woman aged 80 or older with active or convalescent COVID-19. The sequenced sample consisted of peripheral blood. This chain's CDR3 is CASSETGTGFDEQFF. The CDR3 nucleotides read TGTGCCAGCAGTGAGACCGGGACAGGGTTCGATGAGCAGTTCTTC.